Listed below are T cell receptor beta chains from one sample, sequenced in a study of cytomegalovirus exposure and HLA in healthy donors. This table comes from immunoSEQ multiplex PCR, and its TCRdb copy is limited to in-frame clones, with some not included. The table lists roughly 180,000 clones, roughly 84% of them singletons. The sample comprised PBMCs. The receptors derive from a man aged 18-30 years in good health and CMV-seropositive. Each CDR3 is given with its conserved first and last residue. Fields, in order: clone size, V gene, J gene, D gene, CDR3 protein, CDR3 DNA. D genes are given only for firm matches. Clone size, where shown, is once, few, many, or a class for clones that have expanded.

>NA|TRBV6-5|TRBJ2-7|TRBD2
CASSVAGGYEQYF
TGTGCCAGCAGTGTAGCGGGGGGCTACGAGCAGTACTTC
>once|TRBV5-1|TRBJ2-7|NA
CASSFGEAQRTRYEQYF
TGCGCCAGCAGCTTTGGCGAGGCACAGCGGACCCGCTACGAGCAGTACTTC
>NA|TRBV28|TRBJ2-1|TRBD2
CASIPGGLAGPHPNEQFF
TGTGCCAGCATCCCTGGGGGACTAGCGGGACCACATCCGAATGAGCAGTTCTTC
>few|TRBV5-1|TRBJ2-5|NA
CASSLGGVPQETQYF
TGCGCCAGCAGCTTGGGGGGAGTTCCCCAAGAGACCCAGTACTTC
>NA|TRBV6-5|TRBJ1-1|NA
CASSYGRAGVTEAFF
TGTGCCAGCAGTTACGGACGGGCAGGGGTCACTGAAGCTTTCTTT
>few|TRBV6-6|TRBJ2-1|NA
CASSYAGDLPEQFF
TGTGCCAGCAGTTACGCCGGGGACTTGCCTGAGCAGTTCTTC
>NA|TRBV10-3|TRBJ2-7|NA
CAISDGSMRDEQYF
TGTGCCATCAGTGATGGTAGCATGCGGGACGAGCAGTACTTC
>NA|TRBV11-2|TRBJ2-7|TRBD1
CASSSTNPRDRVPYEQYF
TGTGCCAGCAGCTCGACTAACCCCCGGGACAGGGTCCCCTACGAGCAGTACTTC
>NA|TRBV27|TRBJ2-3|NA
CARQAWCGIDTDTQYF
TGTGCCAGGCAAGCGTGGTGCGGGATCGACACAGATACGCAGTATTTT
>once|TRBV10-3|TRBJ2-5|TRBD1
CAIKTGAETQYF
TGTGCCATCAAAACAGGGGCAGAGACCCAGTACTTC
>NA|TRBV6-5|TRBJ2-1|TRBD1
CASGTGGLTNEQFF
TGTGCCAGCGGGACAGGGGGATTAACCAATGAGCAGTTCTTC
>NA|TRBV7-9|TRBJ2-1|NA
CASSSREGGAHNEQFF
TGTGCCAGCAGCTCGAGGGAGGGGGGGGCCCACAATGAGCAGTTCTTC
>once|TRBV6-5|TRBJ2-4|TRBD2
CASSYLAGKGKNIQYF
TGTGCCAGCAGTTATCTAGCGGGAAAGGGCAAAAACATTCAGTACTTC
>NA|TRBV5-1|TRBJ2-2|TRBD2
CASTTAGDGTGELFF
TGCGCCAGCACAACAGCGGGAGATGGGACCGGGGAGCTGTTTTTT
>NA|TRBV27|TRBJ2-1|TRBD1
CASRTGQITYNEQFF
TGTGCCAGCAGAACGGGACAGATTACCTACAATGAGCAGTTCTTC
>NA|TRBV25-1|TRBJ1-4|NA
CASSKQGWEKLFF
TGTGCCAGCAGCAAGCAGGGCTGGGAAAAACTGTTTTTT
>NA|TRBV13|TRBJ2-7|NA
CASSLGRSYEQYF
TGTGCCAGCAGCTTAGGGAGATCCTACGAGCAGTACTTC
>NA|TRBV25-1|TRBJ2-5|TRBD1
CASSESTGDVETQYF
TGTGCCAGCAGTGAATCGACAGGGGATGTGGAGACCCAGTACTTC
>NA|TRBV7-9|TRBJ1-2|TRBD1
CASSLGTGDGYTF
TGTGCCAGCAGCTTGGGGACAGGGGATGGCTACACCTTC
>NA|TRBV29-1|TRBJ1-1|TRBD1
CSVDTGGYAEAFF
TGCAGCGTTGATACAGGGGGCTACGCTGAAGCTTTCTTT
>NA|TRBV6-4|TRBJ2-7|NA
CASSDPYRDLRTTYEQYF
TGTGCCAGCAGTGACCCCTACAGGGACCTACGAACTACCTACGAGCAGTACTTC
>few|TRBV5-1|TRBJ2-7|TRBD1
CASSISTGDYEQYF
TGCGCCAGCAGCATTAGTACAGGGGACTACGAGCAGTACTTC
>NA|TRBV7-9|TRBJ2-6|NA
CASSVAGSGPGANVLTF
TGTGCCAGCAGCGTGGCTGGGTCAGGGCCTGGGGCCAACGTCCTGACTTTC
>NA|TRBV13|TRBJ1-1|TRBD1
CASSSGQGAEAFF
TGTGCCAGCAGCTCAGGACAGGGGGCTGAAGCTTTCTTT
>NA|TRBV11-1|TRBJ1-1|NA
CASSQGGVEAFF
TGTGCCAGCAGTCAAGGGGGAGTCGAAGCTTTCTTT
>NA|TRBV7-9|TRBJ2-1|TRBD2
CASIITASGNEQFF
TGTGCCAGCATCATCACGGCTAGCGGCAATGAGCAGTTCTTC
>NA|TRBV6-6|TRBJ1-5|TRBD1
CASSRDRGNQPQHF
TGTGCCAGCAGCCGGGACAGGGGCAATCAGCCCCAGCATTTT
>few|TRBV6-4|TRBJ2-1|TRBD2
CASSEREYNEQFF
TGTGCCAGCAGTGAGCGGGAGTACAATGAGCAGTTCTTC
>NA|TRBV7-8|TRBJ1-1|TRBD1
CASSPYRGNTEAFF
TGTGCCAGCAGCCCCTACAGGGGTAACACTGAAGCTTTCTTT
>NA|TRBV28|TRBJ1-1|TRBD1
CASSGRGWGTEAFF
TGTGCCAGCAGTGGCAGGGGGTGGGGGACTGAAGCTTTCTTT
>NA|TRBV15|TRBJ2-4|TRBD1
CATSRFGQGLNIQYF
TGTGCCACCAGCAGATTCGGACAGGGGTTGAACATTCAGTACTTC
>NA|TRBV7-2|TRBJ2-7|NA
CASSSAAYEQYF
TGTGCCAGCAGTTCAGCGGCCTACGAGCAGTACTTC
>NA|TRBV28|TRBJ2-7|TRBD2
CASSGTWTSGTYEQYF
TGTGCCAGCAGCGGAACCTGGACTAGCGGGACGTACGAGCAGTACTTC
>NA|TRBV7-2|TRBJ1-2|NA
CASSLGAGSNYGYTF
TGTGCCAGCAGCTTGGGGGCAGGCTCTAACTATGGCTACACCTTC
>once|TRBV27|TRBJ2-2|TRBD1
CASSLTGTGVNTGELFF
TGTGCCAGCAGTTTAACGGGGACAGGGGTTAACACCGGGGAGCTGTTTTTT
>NA|TRBV27|TRBJ2-7|TRBD2
CASTVLAGGPIYF
TGTGCCAGCACCGTACTAGCGGGAGGCCCTATATACTTC
>NA|TRBV6-6|TRBJ2-7|NA
CASSYPGADEQYF
TGTGCCAGCAGTTATCCGGGAGCGGACGAGCAGTACTTC
>once|TRBV28|TRBJ2-5|NA
CASSSVGAQETQYF
TGTGCCAGCAGTTCCGTAGGGGCCCAAGAGACCCAGTACTTC
>NA|TRBV7-7|TRBJ2-5|NA
CASSSSGRETQYF
TGTGCCAGCAGCTCCAGCGGCAGAGAGACCCAGTACTTC
>NA|TRBV27|TRBJ2-7|TRBD2
CASSNSPSGSHEQYF
TGTGCCAGCAGCAATAGTCCTAGCGGGAGCCACGAGCAGTACTTC
>NA|TRBV19|TRBJ1-4|TRBD1
CASSRTGTNEKLFF
TGTGCCAGTAGTAGGACAGGAACCAATGAAAAACTGTTTTTT
>once|TRBV2|TRBJ2-3|TRBD1
CASSEGRGRTDTQYF
TGTGCCAGCAGTGAAGGCAGGGGGCGCACAGATACGCAGTATTTT
>NA|TRBV14|TRBJ2-5|TRBD2
CASSQDNGASGWQTQYF
TGTGCCAGCAGCCAAGACAATGGGGCTAGCGGCTGGCAGACCCAGTACTTC
>NA|TRBV27|TRBJ1-2|NA
CASSLSPRGNYGYTF
TGTGCCAGCAGTTTATCCCCCCGCGGTAACTATGGCTACACCTTC
>NA|TRBV15|TRBJ2-1|TRBD2
CATSTTGLAGVEQFF
TGTGCCACCAGCACGACGGGACTAGCGGGAGTTGAGCAGTTCTTC
>NA|TRBV27|TRBJ2-7|NA
CASSFVSGEQYF
TGTGCCAGCAGTTTCGTTTCAGGGGAGCAGTACTTC
>NA|TRBV18|TRBJ1-5|TRBD1
CASSPRDPGQGAQPQHF
TGTGCCAGCTCACCACGGGATCCGGGACAGGGGGCTCAGCCCCAGCATTTT
>NA|TRBV2|TRBJ2-3|TRBD2
CASGTSGSGTNTQYF
TGTGCCAGCGGGACTAGCGGGAGTGGTACGAATACGCAGTATTTT
>NA|TRBV7-6|TRBJ2-1|NA
CASSLPGSSYNEQFF
TGTGCCAGCAGCCTCCCGGGGAGCTCCTACAATGAGCAGTTCTTC
>NA|TRBV10-3|TRBJ1-2|TRBD1
CAISEETGRGYTF
TGTGCCATCAGTGAAGAGACAGGGCGTGGCTACACCTTC
>NA|TRBV5-4|TRBJ2-7|TRBD1
CASSGTGQGPYEQYF
TGTGCCAGCAGCGGGACCGGACAGGGCCCCTACGAGCAGTACTTC
>once|TRBV6-1|TRBJ2-7|NA
CASSSRQGINEQYF
TGTGCCAGCAGTAGCAGGCAGGGGATAAACGAGCAGTACTTC
>NA|TRBV30|TRBJ1-2|TRBD1
CAWGPSDRANYGYTF
TGTGCCTGGGGGCCTTCGGACAGGGCTAACTATGGCTACACCTTC
>NA|TRBV30|TRBJ2-1|TRBD2
CAWSFSPPGTSGLTYNEQFF
TGTGCCTGGAGTTTTTCCCCCCCCGGGACTAGCGGGCTCACCTACAATGAGCAGTTCTTC
>NA|TRBV5-1|TRBJ2-1|NA
CASSLSWSEQFF
TGCGCCAGCAGCTTGAGCTGGAGTGAGCAGTTCTTC